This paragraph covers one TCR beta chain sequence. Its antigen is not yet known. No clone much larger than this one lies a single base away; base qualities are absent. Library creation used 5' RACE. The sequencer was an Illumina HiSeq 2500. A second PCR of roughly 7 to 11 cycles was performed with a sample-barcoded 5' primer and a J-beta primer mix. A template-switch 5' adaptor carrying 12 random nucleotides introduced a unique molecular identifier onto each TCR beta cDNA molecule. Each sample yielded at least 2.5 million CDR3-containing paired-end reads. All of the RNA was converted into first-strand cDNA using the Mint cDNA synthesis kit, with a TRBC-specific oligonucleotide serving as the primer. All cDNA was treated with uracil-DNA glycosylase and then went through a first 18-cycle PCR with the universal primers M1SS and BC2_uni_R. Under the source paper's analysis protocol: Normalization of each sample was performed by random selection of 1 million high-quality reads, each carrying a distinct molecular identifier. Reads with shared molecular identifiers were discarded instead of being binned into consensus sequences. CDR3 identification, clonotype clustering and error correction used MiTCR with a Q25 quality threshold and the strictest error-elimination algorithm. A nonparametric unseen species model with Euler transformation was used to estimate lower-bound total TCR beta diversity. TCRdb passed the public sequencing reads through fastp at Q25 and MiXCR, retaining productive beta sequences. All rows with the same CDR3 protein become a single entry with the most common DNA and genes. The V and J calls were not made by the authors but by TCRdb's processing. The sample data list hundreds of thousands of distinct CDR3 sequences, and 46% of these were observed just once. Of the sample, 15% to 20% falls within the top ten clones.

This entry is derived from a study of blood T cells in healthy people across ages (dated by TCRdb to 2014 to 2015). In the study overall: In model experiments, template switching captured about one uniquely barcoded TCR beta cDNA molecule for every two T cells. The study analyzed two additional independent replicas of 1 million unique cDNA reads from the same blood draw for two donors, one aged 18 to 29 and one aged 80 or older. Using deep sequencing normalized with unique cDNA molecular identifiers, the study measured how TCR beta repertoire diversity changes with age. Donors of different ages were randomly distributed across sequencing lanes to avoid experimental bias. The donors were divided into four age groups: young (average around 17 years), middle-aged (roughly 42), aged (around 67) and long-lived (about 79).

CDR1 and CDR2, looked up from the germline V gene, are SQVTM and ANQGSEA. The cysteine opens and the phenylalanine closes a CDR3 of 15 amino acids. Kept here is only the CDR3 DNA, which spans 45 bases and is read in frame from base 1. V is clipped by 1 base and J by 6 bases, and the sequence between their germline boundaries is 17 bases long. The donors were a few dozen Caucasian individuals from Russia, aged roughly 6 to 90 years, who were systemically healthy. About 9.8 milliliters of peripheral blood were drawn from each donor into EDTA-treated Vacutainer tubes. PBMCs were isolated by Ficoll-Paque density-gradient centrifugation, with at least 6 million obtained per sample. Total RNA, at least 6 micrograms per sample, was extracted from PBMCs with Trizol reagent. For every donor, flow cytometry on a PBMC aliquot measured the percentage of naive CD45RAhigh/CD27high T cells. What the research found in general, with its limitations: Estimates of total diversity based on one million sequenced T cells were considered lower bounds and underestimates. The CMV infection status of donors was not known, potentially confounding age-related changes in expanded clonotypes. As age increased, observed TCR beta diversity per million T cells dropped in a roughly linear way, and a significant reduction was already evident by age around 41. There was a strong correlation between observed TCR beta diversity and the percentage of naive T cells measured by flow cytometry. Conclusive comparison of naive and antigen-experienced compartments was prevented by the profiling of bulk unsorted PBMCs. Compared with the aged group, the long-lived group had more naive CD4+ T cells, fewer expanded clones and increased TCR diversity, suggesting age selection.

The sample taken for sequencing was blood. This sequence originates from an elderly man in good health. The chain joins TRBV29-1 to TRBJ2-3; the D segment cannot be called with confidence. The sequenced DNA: TGCAGCGTTGAAGTGGTTGCGGCCCCAACGGATACGCAGTATTTT. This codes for CSVEVVAAPTDTQYF.